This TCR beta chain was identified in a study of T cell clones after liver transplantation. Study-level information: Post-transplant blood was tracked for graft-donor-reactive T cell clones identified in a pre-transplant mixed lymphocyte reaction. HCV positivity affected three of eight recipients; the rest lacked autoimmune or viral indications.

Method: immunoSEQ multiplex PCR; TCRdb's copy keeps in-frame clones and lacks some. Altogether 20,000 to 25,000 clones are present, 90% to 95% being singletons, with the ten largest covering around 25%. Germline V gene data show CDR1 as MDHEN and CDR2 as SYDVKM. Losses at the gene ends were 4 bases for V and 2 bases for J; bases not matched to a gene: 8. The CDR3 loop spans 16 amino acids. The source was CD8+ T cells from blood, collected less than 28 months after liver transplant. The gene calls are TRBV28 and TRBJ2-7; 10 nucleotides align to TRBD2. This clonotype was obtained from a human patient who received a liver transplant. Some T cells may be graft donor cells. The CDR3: CASSSLLSGRAYEQYF. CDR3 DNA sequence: TGTGCCAGCAGTTCCCTATTGAGCGGGAGGGCCTACGAGCAGTACTTC. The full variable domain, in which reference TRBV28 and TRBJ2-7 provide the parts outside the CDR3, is DVKVTQSSRYLVKRTGEKVFLECVQDMDHENMFWYRQDPGLGLRLIYFSYDVKMKEKGDIPEGYSVSREKKERFSLILESASTNQTSMYLCASSSLLSGRAYEQYFGPGTRLTVT.